A single sample is the source of the 25 T cell receptor beta chains below, sequenced in a study of PD-1 blockade in mismatch repair-deficient tumors. TCRdb's table, derived via immunoSEQ multiplex PCR, lists solely in-frame clones and lacks some. In the table there are 38,000 or so clones, roughly 84% of which are singletons. The input for sequencing was peripheral blood, taken 76 weeks after starting pembrolizumab. All receptors derive from an adult with mismatch repair-deficient cancer.

The chain joins TRBV29-1 to TRBJ2-7; 10 nucleotides agree with TRBD1. The ends lost 6 bases at V and 5 bases at J; junction bases unmatched: 7. The CDR3 totals 13 residues. The germline CDR1 and CDR2 sequences are SQVTM and ANQGSEA. The CDR3 here is CSVLPTGGDEQYF. CDR3 nucleotide sequence: TGCAGCGTGCTTCCGACAGGGGGCGACGAGCAGTACTTC.

This clone came up once. The chain employs TRBV19 and TRBJ1-1; D not resolved. The CDR3 length is 12 residues. Germline CDR1 LNHDA, CDR2 SQIVND (reference sequence). The V end was cut by 5 bases, the J end by 7 bases, with 11 bases between. The CDR3 sequence: CASSPPGIEAFF. CDR3 nucleotide sequence: TGTGCCAGTAGTCCCCCGGGGATTGAAGCTTTCTTT.

The genes are TRBV7-2 and TRBJ2-2; maybe TRBD2 (5 bases). Trimming took off 7 bases at V and 7 bases at J, with 16 bases between the two ends. The CDR3 is made up of 14 amino acids. Germline CDR1 and CDR2: SGHTA and FQGNSA. The CDR3 DNA reads as TGTGCCAGCACTCTATTGGCGGGTGACGGGGAGCTGTTTTTT. It yields the protein CASTLLAGDGELFF.

The gene calls are TRBV11-3 and TRBJ2-3; 7 bases fit TRBD2. V lost 5 bases, J lost 4 bases, and 12 bases stayed unmatched. The germline gives CDR1 SGHNT, CDR2 YENEEA. This CDR3 region has 16 residues. CDR3 nucleotide sequence: TGTGCCAGCAGCCGAGTGGCGGGAGTTGTTGCAGATACGCAGTATTTT. Its protein is CASSRVAGVVADTQYF.

This rearrangement joins TRBV19 to TRBJ1-5; 10 positions agree with TRBD1. The germline V gene encodes CDR1 LNHDA and CDR2 SQIVND (reference sequence). Trimming cost V 6 bases and J 5 bases; bases outside gene matches: 7. This CDR3 contains 15 residues. The CDR3 loop is CASSLDRGRHQPQHF. The CDR3 DNA reads TGTGCCAGTAGCCTGGACAGGGGGAGGCATCAGCCCCAGCATTTT.

This chain joins TRBV30 and TRBJ2-3; 8 bases are shared with TRBD2. This CDR3 is built from 14 residues. Germline CDR1 and CDR2: GTSNPN and SVGIG (reference sequence). V shed 4 bases and J 5 bases; nucleotides not matched to a gene: 8. DNA of the CDR3: TGTGCCTGGAACTTTGGGCTAGCGGGAGATACGCAGTATTTT. It specifies CAWNFGLAGDTQYF.

The V gene is TRBV2, the J gene TRBJ2-3, with 7 bases matching TRBD2. The germline gives CDR1 SNHLY, CDR2 FYNNEI. The CDR3 contains 14 residues. V lost 5 bases, J lost 4 bases, and 6 bases stayed unmatched. In DNA form, the CDR3 reads TGTGCCAGCAGTATACGCGGGAGTGCAGATACGCAGTATTTT. This gives the protein CASSIRGSADTQYF.

The rearrangement uses TRBV30 and TRBJ2-5; a weak D match, TRBD2 (6 bases). There are 13 residues in the CDR3. From germline, CDR1 is GTSNPN and CDR2 SVGIG (reference sequence). Trimming cost V 2 bases and J 6 bases, with 13 bases left between them. CDR3: CAWSISEGKTQYF. CDR3 nucleotides: TGTGCCTGGAGTATTTCGGAGGGAAAGACCCAGTACTTC.

This clone was seen only once. The CDR3 region is CASSLGAGGVGEQYF. In DNA form, the CDR3 reads TGCGCCAGCAGCTTGGGGGCAGGGGGTGTCGGCGAGCAGTACTTC. The gene calls are TRBV5-1 and TRBJ2-7, with 7 nucleotides matching TRBD1. Germline CDR1 reads SGHRS; CDR2 reads YFSETQ. J was trimmed by 6 bases and V by 0 bases; bases with no gene match: 9. The CDR3 is 15 amino acids. The full variable domain, with the rest looked up from reference TRBV5-1 and TRBJ2-7, is KAGVTQTPRYLIKTRGQQVTLSCSPISGHRSVSWYQQTPGQGLQFLFEYFSETQRNKGNFPGRFSGRQFSNSRSEMNVSTLELGDSALYLCASSLGAGGVGEQYFGPGTRLTVT.

The chain couples TRBV19 to TRBJ1-1; D gene uncertain. CDR3 size: 13 residues. V was clipped by 5 bases and J by 4 bases, with 11 bases between them. Per the germline V gene, CDR1 is LNHDA and CDR2 is SQIVND (reference sequence). The CDR3 spells CASSQNVGTEAFF. In DNA form, the CDR3 reads TGTGCCAGTAGTCAGAATGTGGGCACTGAAGCTTTCTTT.

The chain employs TRBV19 and TRBJ1-2; D gene ambiguous. Per germline, CDR1 LNHDA and CDR2 SQIVND (reference sequence). The CDR3 covers 14 residues. V dropped 6 bases and J dropped 3 bases, with 14 bases sitting between them. The CDR3: CASSIEATDYGYTF. The CDR3 DNA follows: TGTGCCAGTAGCATCGAAGCTACAGACTATGGCTACACCTTC.

This rearrangement joins TRBV5-5 to TRBJ1-4; no clear D gene. The CDR3 is 13 residues long. The germline V gene has CDR1 SGHKS and CDR2 YYEKEE (reference sequence). Deletions cut 4 bases from V and 5 bases from J, with 9 bases between. CDR3 protein: CASSTPENEKLFF. Written as DNA, the CDR3 is TGTGCCAGCAGCACGCCGGAAAATGAAAAACTGTTTTTT.

V is TRBV5-1 and J is TRBJ1-1; D is unresolved. The germline V and J ends were trimmed by 4 bases and 0 bases, with 10 bases remaining between them. The CDR3 extends over 14 amino acids. Germline V gene sequence: CDR1 SGHRS, CDR2 YFSETQ. The CDR3 DNA sequence: TGCGCCAGCAGCGATTGGAGGGTGAACACTGAAGCTTTCTTT. Residues: CASSDWRVNTEAFF.

CDR3 amino acids: CASSLGGTAYEQYF. The CDR3 coding sequence is TGTGCCAGCAGCTTAGGGGGGACAGCCTACGAGCAGTACTTC. The chain carries TRBV11-2 and TRBJ2-7; 7 bases match TRBD1. The CDR3 is 14 residues long. Germline V CDR1 and CDR2: SGHAT, FQNNGV. V lost 1 base, J lost 2 bases, and 2 bases stayed unmatched.

V and J are TRBV4-1 and TRBJ1-2; D is unresolved. In germline, CDR1 is MGHRA, CDR2 YSYEKL. V shed 1 base and J shed 1 base, with 7 bases lying between them. This CDR3 has 14 residues. The CDR3 loop is CASSQVRGNYGYTF. Written as DNA, the CDR3 is TGCGCCAGCAGCCAAGTCCGGGGTAACTATGGCTACACCTTC.

V gene TRBV14 combines with J gene TRBJ1-1; D is unclear. V shed 0 bases and J shed 5 bases, with 10 bases lying between them. Germline lookup yields CDR1 SGHDN and CDR2 FVKESK. This CDR3 is 14 amino acids long. CDR3 region: CASSQDARITEAFF. CDR3 DNA sequence: TGTGCCAGCAGCCAAGATGCCAGGATTACTGAAGCTTTCTTT.

The chain joins TRBV19 to TRBJ2-5; possibly TRBD2 for D (6 bases). The CDR3 totals 14 residues. The germline CDR1 and CDR2 sequences are LNHDA and SQIVND (reference sequence). Deletions cut 2 bases from V and 3 bases from J, with 10 bases between. The CDR3: CASSISPGEETQYF. DNA for the CDR3: TGTGCCAGTAGTATATCCCCGGGGGAAGAGACCCAGTACTTC.

The rearrangement joins TRBV5-5 to TRBJ2-1; maybe TRBD2 (5 bases). V gave up 0 bases and J gave up 0 bases, with 10 bases separating them. The CDR3 is 16 amino acids. Germline values: CDR1 SGHKS, CDR2 YYEKEE (reference sequence). The CDR3 reads CASSLELAYSYNEQFF. In DNA, the CDR3 is TGTGCCAGCAGCTTGGAGCTAGCCTACTCCTACAATGAGCAGTTCTTC.

The chain carries TRBV11-2 and TRBJ1-1; the D gene is possibly TRBD1 (5 bases). CDR3 size: 14 residues. CDR1 is SGHAT, CDR2 FQNNGV, per germline. V dropped 4 bases and J dropped 1 base, with 10 bases sitting between them. The CDR3 sequence is CASSSRQGNTEAFF. CDR3 coding DNA: TGTGCCAGCAGCTCCAGGCAGGGGAACACTGAAGCTTTCTTT.

The J gene is TRBJ2-7, the V gene TRBV4-3, with TRBD1 matching over 7 bases. Germline CDR1 is LGHNA and CDR2 is YSLEER. V lost 0 bases, J lost 6 bases, and 11 bases stayed unmatched. There are 16 residues in the CDR3. The CDR3 nucleotides read TGCGCCAGCAGCCAAGATCTCACAGGGGAAAGGTGCGAGCAGTACTTC. Its protein product is CASSQDLTGERCEQYF.

The J gene is TRBJ2-3, the V gene TRBV10-1; D is undetermined. V was pared by 1 base and J by 4 bases, with 15 bases between. This CDR3 is 16 amino acids long. Germline lookup yields CDR1 WNHNN and CDR2 SYGVQD (reference sequence). CDR3 region: CASSEWAERHADTQYF. The CDR3 DNA reads as TGCGCCAGCAGTGAGTGGGCAGAGAGGCATGCAGATACGCAGTATTTT.

The rearrangement joins TRBV2 to TRBJ2-3; TRBD2 might be the D (6 bases). Trimming left V 5 bases short and J 0 bases short, with 12 bases between. CDR1 and CDR2 from the germline V gene are SNHLY and FYNNEI. CDR3 length: 15 residues. In DNA, the CDR3 is TGTGCCAGCAGTCAGCGGAGGGCTAGCACAGATACGCAGTATTTT. It is translated as CASSQRRASTDTQYF.

This clone was observed once. This chain uses TRBV6-5 with TRBJ2-7; D is possibly TRBD1 (6 bases). The CDR3 length is 11 residues. The germline V gene has CDR1 MNHEY and CDR2 SVGAGI. Trimming stripped 6 bases from V and 5 bases from J, with 8 bases between. Here the CDR3 DNA reads TGTGCCAGCAGGGACAGCCACGAGCAGTACTTC. It codes for CASRDSHEQYF.

The chain recombines TRBV10-3 with TRBJ2-5; D is possibly TRBD1 (5 bases). The CDR3 contains 15 residues. The V end lost 3 bases, the J end lost 4 bases, and 15 bases lay between the germline ends. Per the germline V gene, CDR1 is ENHRY and CDR2 is SYGVKD. Here the CDR3 reads CAISDVGRVGETQYF. The CDR3 DNA is TGTGCCATCAGTGATGTGGGCAGGGTAGGAGAGACCCAGTACTTC.

The chain combines TRBV7-8 with TRBJ2-3; TRBD1 is a possible D gene (6 bases). Trimming removed 2 bases at V and 2 bases at J, with 11 bases between. Germline values: CDR1 SGHVS, CDR2 FQNEAQ. The CDR3 covers 15 residues. The CDR3 DNA sequence: TGTGCCAGCAGCTTACCGGACAGTTTCACAGATACGCAGTATTTT. Translation gives CASSLPDSFTDTQYF.